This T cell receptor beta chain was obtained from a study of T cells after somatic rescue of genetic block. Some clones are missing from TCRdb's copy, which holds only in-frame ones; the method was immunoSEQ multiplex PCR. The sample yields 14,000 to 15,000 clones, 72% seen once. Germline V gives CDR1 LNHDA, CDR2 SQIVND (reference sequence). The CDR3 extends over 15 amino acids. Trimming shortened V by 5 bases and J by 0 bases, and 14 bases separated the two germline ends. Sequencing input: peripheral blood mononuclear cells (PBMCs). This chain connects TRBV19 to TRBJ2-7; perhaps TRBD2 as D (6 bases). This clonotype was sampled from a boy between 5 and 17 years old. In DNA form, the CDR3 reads TGTGCCAGTAGTCGCCGGGACTTCAGCTCCTACGAGCAGTACTTC. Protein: CASSRRDFSSYEQYF.